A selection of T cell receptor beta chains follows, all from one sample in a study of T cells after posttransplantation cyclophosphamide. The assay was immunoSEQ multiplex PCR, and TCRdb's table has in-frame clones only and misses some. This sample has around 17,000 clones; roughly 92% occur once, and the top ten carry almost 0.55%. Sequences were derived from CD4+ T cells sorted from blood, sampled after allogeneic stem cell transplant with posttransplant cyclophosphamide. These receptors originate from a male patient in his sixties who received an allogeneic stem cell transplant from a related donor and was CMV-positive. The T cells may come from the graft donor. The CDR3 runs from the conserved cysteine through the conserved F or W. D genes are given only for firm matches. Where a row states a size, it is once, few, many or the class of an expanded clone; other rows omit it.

CDR3: CASSMEGHSQPQHF
DNA: TGTGCCAGTAGTATGGAGGGGCATTCGCAGCCCCAGCATTTT
size: -
D: -
J: TRBJ1-5
V: TRBV19

CDR3: CASSFRTVLNTEAFF
DNA: TGTGCCAGCAGCTTTCGGACAGTCCTGAACACTGAAGCTTTCTTT
size: few
D: -
J: TRBJ1-1
V: TRBV5-8

CDR3: CASSLGNGGATDTQYF
DNA: TGCGCCAGCAGCTTGGGAAACGGGGGGGCCACAGATACGCAGTATTTT
size: -
D: TRBD2
J: TRBJ2-3
V: TRBV5-1

CDR3: CASSAFGGVQETQYF
DNA: TGTGCCAGCAGTGCCTTCGGCGGCGTCCAAGAGACCCAGTACTTC
size: -
D: -
J: TRBJ2-5
V: TRBV2

CDR3: CASSQDRSNEKLFF
DNA: TGTGCCAGCAGCCAAGACAGGTCTAATGAAAAACTGTTTTTT
size: -
D: -
J: TRBJ1-4
V: TRBV4-2

CDR3: CASSWDFYGYTF
DNA: TGTGCCAGCAGTTGGGACTTTTATGGCTACACCTTC
size: -
D: -
J: TRBJ1-2
V: TRBV28

CDR3: CASSRGLAGGAYEQYF
DNA: TGTGCCAGTAGCCGAGGACTAGCGGGGGGAGCCTACGAGCAGTACTTC
size: -
D: TRBD2
J: TRBJ2-7
V: TRBV19

CDR3: CSASDLYEQYF
DNA: TGCAGTGCTTCTGATCTCTACGAGCAGTACTTC
size: -
D: -
J: TRBJ2-7
V: TRBV20-1

CDR3: CASSLRSGTGKLNTEAFF
DNA: TGTGCCAGCAGCTTACGGTCCGGGACAGGGAAACTGAACACTGAAGCTTTCTTT
size: -
D: TRBD1
J: TRBJ1-1
V: TRBV7-3

CDR3: CASSLSGLVETQYF
DNA: TGTGCCAGCAGCCTCTCGGGGTTGGTGGAGACCCAGTACTTC
size: -
D: -
J: TRBJ2-5
V: TRBV7-3

CDR3: CASSLAPGGVDTQYF
DNA: TGTGCCAGCAGCTTAGCGCCGGGGGGGGTAGATACGCAGTATTTT
size: -
D: TRBD2
J: TRBJ2-3
V: TRBV7-2

CDR3: CASSIDLNYGYTF
DNA: TGTGCCAGTAGTATAGACCTGAACTATGGCTACACCTTC
size: -
D: -
J: TRBJ1-2
V: TRBV19

CDR3: CAISEGYGGNTEAFF
DNA: TGTGCCATCAGTGAGGGATATGGCGGGAACACTGAAGCTTTCTTT
size: -
D: -
J: TRBJ1-1
V: TRBV10-3

CDR3: CASSSSLTGNGGYTF
DNA: TGTGCCAGCAGCTCATCTTTGACAGGGAATGGTGGCTACACCTTC
size: -
D: TRBD1
J: TRBJ1-2
V: TRBV7-2

CDR3: CASSRQGMASSYNSPLHF
DNA: TGTGCCAGCAGCCGTCAGGGAATGGCTAGCTCCTATAATTCACCCCTCCACTTT
size: once
D: -
J: TRBJ1-6
V: TRBV14

CDR3: CASSPGTSGGNEQFF
DNA: TGTGCCAGCAGCCCGGGGACTAGCGGGGGCAATGAGCAGTTCTTC
size: -
D: TRBD2
J: TRBJ2-1
V: TRBV5-4

CDR3: CASSLAAGRETQYF
DNA: TGTGCCAGCAGCTTAGCGGCGGGTCGGGAGACCCAGTACTTC
size: -
D: -
J: TRBJ2-5
V: TRBV11-1

CDR3: CSVRQGLNTEAFF
DNA: TGCAGCGTAAGACAGGGGTTGAACACTGAAGCTTTCTTT
size: -
D: TRBD1
J: TRBJ1-1
V: TRBV29-1

CDR3: CASSFGQGIETQYF
DNA: TGTGCCAGCAGCTTTGGACAGGGGATCGAGACCCAGTACTTC
size: once
D: TRBD1
J: TRBJ2-5
V: TRBV7-9

CDR3: CASSGAGTGLNGYTF
DNA: TGTGCCAGCAGCGGCGCCGGGACAGGGCTCAATGGCTACACCTTC
size: -
D: TRBD1
J: TRBJ1-2
V: TRBV5-4

CDR3: CASSYQTTAEAFF
DNA: TGTGCCAGCAGTTACCAAACGACAGCTGAAGCTTTCTTT
size: -
D: -
J: TRBJ1-1
V: TRBV6-5

CDR3: CASSLEPLRVAGGPYTDTQYF
DNA: TGTGCCAGCAGCTTAGAGCCCTTGAGAGTAGCGGGGGGCCCTTACACAGATACGCAGTATTTT
size: -
D: TRBD2
J: TRBJ2-3
V: TRBV7-6

CDR3: CASSYLRGIKYSPLHF
DNA: TGTGCCAGCAGCTACCTCAGGGGTATTAAATATTCACCCCTCCACTTT
size: -
D: -
J: TRBJ1-6
V: TRBV7-8

CDR3: CASSGMSGGAEPQHF
DNA: TGTGCCAGCAGCGGCATGTCAGGGGGCGCAGAGCCCCAGCATTTT
size: -
D: TRBD1
J: TRBJ1-5
V: TRBV5-5

CDR3: CASSLGTGSGELFF
DNA: TGTGCCAGCAGCCTAGGGACAGGGTCCGGGGAGCTGTTTTTT
size: -
D: TRBD1
J: TRBJ2-2
V: TRBV7-8

CDR3: CASNSQGAGIYGYTF
DNA: TGTGCCAGCAATTCACAGGGGGCTGGAATCTATGGCTACACCTTC
size: -
D: TRBD1
J: TRBJ1-2
V: TRBV2

CDR3: CASLAQGAGDNEQFF
DNA: TGTGCCAGTTTAGCACAGGGGGCAGGAGACAATGAGCAGTTCTTC
size: once
D: TRBD1
J: TRBJ2-1
V: TRBV2